This T cell receptor beta chain appears in the sequencing data of a study of beta chain features in type 1 diabetes. TCRB transcripts that were expressed got sequenced, as all of the isolated RNA had been reverse transcribed. Generated by immunoSEQ multiplex PCR, the TCRdb table keeps only in-frame clones and is missing some. The data hold fewer than 16,000 clones, with approximately 79% observed a single time. General observations from the study: Reduced insertions and increased deletions marked VDJ junctions in type 1 diabetes patients. Significant though moderate, a shortening of TCRB CDR3s appeared in all four CD4+ subsets of Type 1 diabetes patients.

A remark on this clone: The antigen is undetermined.

The length of the CDR3 is 11 residues. V was pared by 1 base and J by 10 bases, with 7 bases between. The V gene's germline CDR1 is LNHDA and CDR2 SQIVND (reference sequence). The clonotype was recovered from a woman aged 18-30 years with type 1 diabetes. The V and J genes are TRBV19 and TRBJ1-1; D call uncertain. The sequencing input was stem cell memory CD4+ T cells from blood. The CDR3 sequence: CASSIAPGAFF. The CDR3 DNA is TGTGCCAGTAGTATAGCCCCCGGAGCTTTCTTT.